This T cell receptor (beta chain) appears in the sequencing data of a study of CD8 T cell repertoires and HIV-1 epitope variants. Study background: T cells were stimulated with Twenty-five Gag and Nef peptides separately.

Here immunoSEQ multiplex PCR was the method, and the copy in TCRdb shows in-frame clones only, minus some. The profile shows about 4,800 clones, about 66% of them singletons. Trimming removed 1 base from V and 7 bases from J, with 14 bases in between. The CDR3 is 14 residues long. Germline V lookup: CDR1 SGHVS, CDR2 FQNEAQ. As to this clone: The antigen is undetermined.

The V gene is TRBV7-8, the J gene TRBJ2-7; D is undetermined. Material: cultured CD8+ T cells derived from PBMCs. This clonotype was sampled from a male donor with HIV. CDR3 protein: CASSLGANIREQYF. The CDR3 region has the DNA TGTGCCAGCAGCTTAGGGGCTAACATAAGGGAGCAGTACTTC. Filled out from reference TRBV7-8 and TRBJ2-7, the complete variable domain reads GAGVSQSPRYKVAKRGQDVALRCDPISGHVSLFWYQQALGQGPEFLTYFQNEAQLDKSGLPSDRFFAERPEGSVSTLKIQRTQQEDSAVYLCASSLGANIREQYFGPGTRLTVT.